The present T cell receptor beta chain was sequenced within a study of shared T cell receptors in the human thymus. The table lists this clone with a count of one. This CDR3 has 13 amino acids. V was clipped by 5 bases and J by 15 bases; unmatched bases: 10. Germline V gene data show CDR1 as MDHEN and CDR2 as SYDVKM. Produced via immunoSEQ multiplex PCR; TCRdb's table is partial and in-frame only. The data contain some 760,000 clones, 70% to 90% of them seen just once; the ten biggest clones take up under 0.012%. These data also formed part of another study, on human thymus T cells. That paper notes: Resections were taken during corrective heart surgery, and the thymus tissue came from these.

Sequencing was done on a sample of thymocytes. The chain employs TRBV28 and TRBJ2-1; 10 nucleotides align to TRBD1. This TCR derives from a girl in the first two years of life with a congenital heart defect. The CDR3 here is CASSRRDRGCGFF. The DNA for the CDR3 is TGTGCCAGCAGTCGCCGGGACAGGGGTTGTGGGTTCTTC.